The 10 T cell receptor beta chains reported below all come from one sample, sequenced in a study of T cells in Graves' hyperthyroidism and ophthalmopathy. RNA transcripts were the template for amplifying TCR beta CDR3 regions. First-round RT-PCR of the TCR CDR3 relied on the HTBI primer set. MiXCR, run by TCRdb on the multiplex PCR reads, gives a single entry per CDR3 protein. This sample carries a few hundred thousand distinct CDR3 sequences, approximately 13% of them seen once, and the ten largest clones take around 21%. The sample comprised blood. The receptors shown here come from a young man with Graves' hyperthyroidism that later progressed to Graves' ophthalmopathy.

This clonotype has a count of ten or more. This sequence joins TRBV6-6 and TRBJ1-3; D is ambiguous. Per the germline V gene, CDR1 is MNHNY and CDR2 is SVGAGI (reference sequence). V shed 1 base and J shed 1 base, with 5 bases lying between them. CDR3 length: 14 residues. The CDR3 region is CASSYLGSGNTIYF. As DNA, the CDR3 is TGTGCCAGCAGTTACTTAGGGTCTGGAAACACCATATATTTT.

The chain is built from TRBV6-1 and TRBJ1-1; TRBD1 agrees at 8 bases. V lost 5 bases, J lost 1 base, and 6 bases stayed unmatched. The germline CDR1 and CDR2 sequences are MNHNS and SASEGT. The CDR3 is made up of 15 amino acids. The CDR3 DNA follows: TGTGCCAGCAGTTTACCCCAGGGGGCGAACACTGAAGCTTTCTTT. This encodes CASSLPQGANTEAFF.

The V gene is TRBV12-3 or TRBV12-4, the J gene TRBJ2-3; 8 bases are a match to TRBD1. J gave up 6 bases and V 3 bases, and 17 bases lay outside the gene matches. This CDR3 is 18 amino acids long. CDR3 sequence (DNA): TGTGCCAGCAGTTTTTTCTACGGACAGGGAAGACGGGCGGATACGCAGTATTTT. As protein: CASSFFYGQGRRADTQYF.

The rearrangement joins TRBV12-3 or TRBV12-4 to TRBJ1-5, with D tentatively TRBD1 (5 bases). The CDR3 has 16 amino acids. V gave up 0 bases and J gave up 3 bases, with 12 bases separating them. The CDR3 DNA reads TGTGCCAGCAGTTTAGCGCCCGGGGCTACCAATCAGCCCCAGCATTTT. This gives the protein CASSLAPGATNQPQHF.

This clonotype was seen at least ten times. V gene TRBV27 combines with J gene TRBJ2-7; TRBD2 matches at 9 bases. Germline V gives CDR1 MNHEY, CDR2 SMNVEV (reference sequence). V lost 6 bases to trimming and J lost 0 bases; unmatched junction nucleotides: 6. The CDR3 covers 15 residues. The CDR3 nucleotides are TGTGCCAGCAGGATGTCTAGCGGGGTCTCCTACGAGCAGTACTTC. It is translated as CASRMSSGVSYEQYF.

This clonotype was seen at least ten times. The rearrangement links TRBV6-1 to TRBJ1-5; maybe TRBD1 (6 bases). Trimming removed 7 bases from V and 7 bases from J, with 14 bases in between. This CDR3 region has 13 residues. The germline gives CDR1 MNHNS, CDR2 SASEGT. The chain's CDR3 is CASKGGAYQPQHF. For the CDR3, the DNA is TGTGCCAGCAAGGGGGGGGCCTACCAGCCCCAGCATTTT.

The sample holds many counts of this clonotype. The rearrangement joins TRBV7-8 to TRBJ2-6, with D perhaps being TRBD1 or TRBD2 (5 bases each). The CDR3 extends over 15 amino acids. From germline, CDR1 is SGHVS and CDR2 FQNEAQ. The V end was cut by 8 bases, the J end by 4 bases, with 15 bases between. The CDR3 DNA sequence: TGTGCCAGCGTAGGGGAGCAGGCGGGGGCCAACGTCCTGACTTTC. It encodes CASVGEQAGANVLTF.

The chain combines TRBV18 with TRBJ1-2; 8 nucleotides match TRBD1. Germline V CDR1 and CDR2: KGHSH, LQKENI. This CDR3 comprises 15 residues. J was trimmed by 4 bases and V by 3 bases; bases with no gene match: 7. CDR3 residues: CASSPLDREGYGYTF. The CDR3, as DNA: TGTGCCAGCTCACCCCTGGACAGGGAGGGCTATGGCTACACCTTC.

This clonotype appeared many times. This rearrangement joins TRBV27 to TRBJ2-7; D gene ambiguous. The germline V gene has CDR1 MNHEY and CDR2 SMNVEV (reference sequence). The CDR3 has 13 residues. Trimming cost V 2 bases and J 2 bases, with 7 bases left between them. The CDR3 region has the DNA TGTGCCAGCAGTTTACAGGCAGCCTACGAGCAGTACTTC. This sequence encodes CASSLQAAYEQYF.

This clonotype was found many times. V is TRBV2 and J is TRBJ1-5; a possible D gene is TRBD1 (5 bases). V was pared by 1 base and J by 6 bases, with 7 bases between. This CDR3 is built from 13 residues. The V gene's germline CDR1 is SNHLY and CDR2 FYNNEI. The CDR3 is CASSEERGQPQHF. CDR3 bases: TGTGCCAGCAGTGAAGAGAGGGGTCAGCCCCAGCATTTT.